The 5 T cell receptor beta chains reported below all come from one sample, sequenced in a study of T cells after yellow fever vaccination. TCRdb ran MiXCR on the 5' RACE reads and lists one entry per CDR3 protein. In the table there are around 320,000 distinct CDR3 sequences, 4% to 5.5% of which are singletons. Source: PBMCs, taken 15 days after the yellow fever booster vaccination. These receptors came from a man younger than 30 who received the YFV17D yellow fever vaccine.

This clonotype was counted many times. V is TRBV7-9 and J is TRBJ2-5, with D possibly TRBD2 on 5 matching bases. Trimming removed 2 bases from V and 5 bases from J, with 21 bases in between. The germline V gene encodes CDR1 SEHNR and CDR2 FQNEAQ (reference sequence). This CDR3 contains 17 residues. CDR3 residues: CASSLHSGTWETETQYF. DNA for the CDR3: TGTGCCAGCAGCTTACACTCTGGCACCTGGGAGACGGAGACCCAGTACTTC.

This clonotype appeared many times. The CDR3 spells CASSLGGYNSNQPQHF. CDR3 nucleotides: TGTGCCAGCAGCTTGGGCGGGTATAATAGCAATCAGCCCCAGCATTTT. This chain uses TRBV5-6 with TRBJ1-5; D not resolved. Trimming stripped 0 bases from V and 0 bases from J, with 10 bases between. There are 16 residues in the CDR3. Germline loops: CDR1 SGHDT, CDR2 YYEEEE.

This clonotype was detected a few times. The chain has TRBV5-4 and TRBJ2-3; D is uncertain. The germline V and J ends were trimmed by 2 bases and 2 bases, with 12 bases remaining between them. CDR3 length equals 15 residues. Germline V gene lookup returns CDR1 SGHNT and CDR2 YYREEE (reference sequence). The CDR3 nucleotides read TGTGCCAGCAGCTTTTGGGAATCCCTCACAGATACGCAGTATTTT. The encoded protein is CASSFWESLTDTQYF.

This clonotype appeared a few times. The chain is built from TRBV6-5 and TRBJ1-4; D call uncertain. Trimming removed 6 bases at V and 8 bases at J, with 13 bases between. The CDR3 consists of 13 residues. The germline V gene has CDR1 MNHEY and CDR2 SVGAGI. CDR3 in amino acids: CASSWAQREKLFF. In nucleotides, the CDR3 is TGTGCCAGCAGCTGGGCGCAGAGGGAAAAACTGTTTTTT.

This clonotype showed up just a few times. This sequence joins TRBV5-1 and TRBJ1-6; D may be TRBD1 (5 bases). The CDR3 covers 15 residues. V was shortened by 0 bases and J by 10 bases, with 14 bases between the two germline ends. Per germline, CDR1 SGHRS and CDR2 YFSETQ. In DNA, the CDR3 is TGCGCCAGCAGCTTGGCGGCCAGGGTAGGATCACCCCTCCACTTT. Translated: CASSLAARVGSPLHF.